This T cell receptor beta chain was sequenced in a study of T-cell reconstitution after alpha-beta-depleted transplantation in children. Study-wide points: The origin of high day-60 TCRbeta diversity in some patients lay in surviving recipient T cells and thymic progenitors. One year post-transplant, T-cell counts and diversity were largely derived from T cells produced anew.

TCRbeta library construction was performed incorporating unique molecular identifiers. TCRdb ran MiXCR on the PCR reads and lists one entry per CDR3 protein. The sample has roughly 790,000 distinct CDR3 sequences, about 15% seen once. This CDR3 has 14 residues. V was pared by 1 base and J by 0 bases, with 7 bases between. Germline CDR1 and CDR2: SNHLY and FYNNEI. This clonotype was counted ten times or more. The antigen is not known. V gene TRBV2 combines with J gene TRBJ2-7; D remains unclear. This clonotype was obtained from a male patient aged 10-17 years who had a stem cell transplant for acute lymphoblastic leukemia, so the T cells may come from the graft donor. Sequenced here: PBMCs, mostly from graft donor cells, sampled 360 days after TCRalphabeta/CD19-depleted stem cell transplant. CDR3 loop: CASSEGLLSYEQYF. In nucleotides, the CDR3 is TGTGCCAGCAGTGAAGGTCTCCTCTCCTACGAGCAGTACTTC.